Each of the 14 T cell receptor beta chains below was sequenced from the same sample in a study of regulatory T cells in long-lasting Graves disease. Time point reported: newly diagnosed GD, antithyroid drugs for less than 3 months. Isolated PBMC RNA provided the starting material for the TCR library. According to the study, TCR beta libraries were built with iRepertoire HTBI primers and CDR3-region Arm-PCR. TCRdb recomputed calls from the multiplex PCR reads with MiXCR, one row per CDR3 protein. This table has under 300,000 distinct CDR3 sequences, 15% to 20% appearing once. This sample also belongs to another study, concerning T cells in Graves' hyperthyroidism and ophthalmopathy.

Here the sequenced sample was peripheral blood mononuclear cells (PBMCs), taken at new diagnosis, from a patient treated with antithyroid drugs. The receptors were gathered from a woman aged 30 to 39 with Graves disease.

This clonotype was observed many times. The germline gene is not matched at one end of the junction; a read error may be the cause. The genes are TRBV4-1 and TRBJ1-5; D is possibly TRBD1 (6 bases). CDR1 and CDR2 (germline): MGHRA, YSYEKL. The CDR3 consists of 18 residues. CDR3 nucleotide sequence: TGTGCCAGCAGCCAGAGGCCCGTGGGAGCAGGGGCTGATCAGCCCCAGCATTTT. Amino acid sequence: CASSQRPVGAGADQPQHF.

Remarks on this clonotype: This likely traces to a read error, being one base from a far larger clone. CDR3 loop: CTSSLAGGSYEQYF. As DNA, the CDR3 is TGTACCAGCAGCTTAGCCGGGGGGTCCTACGAGCAGTACTTC. This chain joins TRBV7-2 and TRBJ2-3; 7 bases match TRBD2. Gene TRBJ2-7 matches the end of the DNA better, so the J call may be wrong. Germline V gives CDR1 SGHTA, CDR2 FQGNSA. CDR3 length: 14 amino acids.

The sample holds a few counts of this clonotype. The chain employs TRBV20-1 and TRBJ1-3; D is possibly TRBD1 (5 bases). This CDR3 comprises 14 residues. The germline CDR1 and CDR2 sequences are DFQATT and SNEGSKA (reference sequence). V was clipped by 5 bases and J by 2 bases, with 13 bases between them. CDR3 amino acids: CSAGQGVAGNTIYF. The CDR3 nucleotides are TGCAGTGCTGGCCAGGGAGTAGCTGGAAACACCATATATTTT.

This clonotype has a count of ten or more. The chain combines TRBV7-9 with TRBJ2-1; TRBD2 matches 9 bases. This CDR3 contains 15 residues. V lost 3 bases and J lost 8; bases outside the gene matches: 8. Germline V lookup: CDR1 SEHNR, CDR2 FQNEAQ (reference sequence). For the CDR3, the DNA is TGTGCCAGCAGCTTCCTCGGCGGGGGGGTTGATGAGCAGTTCTTC. Translated, it gives CASSFLGGGVDEQFF.

This clonotype showed up many times. The chain is built from TRBV10-3 and TRBJ1-3; D possibly corresponds to TRBD1 (6 bases). The germline CDR1 and CDR2 sequences are ENHRY and SYGVKD. The CDR3 extends over 13 amino acids. V dropped 8 bases and J dropped 3 bases, with 11 bases sitting between them. CDR3 in amino acids: CAIGGDNGNTIYF. The CDR3 DNA reads TGTGCCATCGGAGGGGACAATGGAAACACCATATATTTT.

This chain connects TRBV7-8 to TRBJ2-2; the D is unclear. V lost 0 bases to trimming and J lost 4 bases, with 9 bases between them. Germline CDR1 reads SGHVS; CDR2 reads FQNEAQ. The CDR3 totals 15 residues. CDR3 in amino acids: CASSLAGPSTGELFF. CDR3 nucleotide sequence: TGTGCCAGCAGCTTAGCAGGGCCCTCCACCGGGGAGCTGTTTTTT.

In this sample, this clonotype turned up many times. The V and J genes are TRBV5-1 and TRBJ2-7; no definite D call. The CDR3 extends over 14 amino acids. Germline assignment: CDR1 SGHRS and CDR2 YFSETQ. V was trimmed by 4 bases and J by 3 bases, leaving 14 bases between them. CDR3 DNA: TGCGCCAGCAGCGGACGGACGGCCGGCTACGAGCAGTACTTC. It codes for CASSGRTAGYEQYF.

Regarding this clonotype: A read error is possible here, since a much larger clone lies one base away. This chain uses TRBV27 with TRBJ2-5; tentatively, D is TRBD1 or TRBD2 (5 bases each). Trimming removed 6 bases from V and 1 base from J, with 15 bases in between. CDR1 is MNHEY and CDR2 is SMNVEV in the germline V gene (reference sequence). This CDR3 contains 15 residues. The CDR3 coding sequence is TGTGCCAGCAGCCAGACCCGGGACGGCCAAGAGACCCAGTACTTC. Translated, it gives CASSQTRDGQETQYF.

Comments on this clonotype: The missing conserved phenylalanine or tryptophan at the end of this CDR3 makes a read error likely. This chain links TRBV7-8 with TRBJ1-1; no definite D call. V was pared by 3 bases and J by 8 bases, with 16 bases between. There are 14 residues in the CDR3. The germline V gene has CDR1 SGHVS and CDR2 FQNEAQ. The CDR3 DNA is TGTGCCAGCAGCTTTAGGGAATACCGAACCGAAGCTTTCTCT. As protein: CASSFREYRTEAFS.

As to this clonotype: No conserved phenylalanine or tryptophan is present at the end of the CDR3, so a read error is the likely explanation. The V and J genes are TRBV19 and TRBJ2-2; D call uncertain. The V gene's germline CDR1 is LNHDA and CDR2 SQIVND (reference sequence). The CDR3 is 15 amino acids. V was trimmed by 5 bases and J by 3 bases, leaving 13 bases between them. CDR3 nucleotides: TGTGCCAGTAGTCCGGTTACCAGCCACACCGGGGAGCTGTTTATT. It yields the protein CASSPVTSHTGELFI.

There are many counts of this clonotype. V usage is TRBV5-1 and J usage is TRBJ1-4; D uncertain. The CDR3 length is 13 residues. Germline lookup yields CDR1 SGHRS and CDR2 YFSETQ. In DNA, the CDR3 is TGCGGATCTAAGAGGCGGGCCTGGGAAAAACTGTTTTTT. It is translated as CGSKRRAWEKLFF.

The chain couples TRBV5-1 to TRBJ1-5; 8 positions match TRBD1. Germline V gene sequence: CDR1 SGHRS, CDR2 YFSETQ. The CDR3 length is 18 residues. J lost 5 bases, V lost 0 bases, and 13 bases had no gene match. CDR3 nucleotide sequence: TGCGCCAGCAGCTTGGGACCAACAGGGGGGCTTCGGGATCAGCCCCAGCATTTT. This encodes CASSLGPTGGLRDQPQHF.

V gene TRBV4-1 combines with J gene TRBJ2-4; D is ambiguous. V was cut by 1 base and J by 0 bases, with 10 bases left in between. This CDR3 has 16 amino acids. CDR1 and CDR2 (germline): MGHRA, YSYEKL. In DNA, the CDR3 is TGCGCCAGCAGCCAAGGTACAGCTCTAGCCAAAAACATTCAGTACTTC. Amino acid sequence: CASSQGTALAKNIQYF.

This clonotype was observed at least ten times. V gene TRBV2 combines with J gene TRBJ2-3, with 8 bases that match TRBD2. V gave up 5 bases and J gave up 4 bases; unmatched junction bases: 2. This CDR3 has 13 amino acids. CDR1 and CDR2 from the germline V gene are SNHLY and FYNNEI. The DNA for the CDR3 is TGTGCCAGCAGTAAGGGACTAGCAGATACGCAGTATTTT. Translation gives CASSKGLADTQYF.